These T cell receptor beta chains were read from a single sample in a study of T cell responses to AZD1222 COVID-19 vaccine. Sequenced by immunoSEQ multiplex PCR; TCRdb stores in-frame clones only, minus some. Among approximately 160,000 clones, about 91% were seen once, and the ten largest hold about 1.1%. The material sequenced was peripheral blood, taken 28 days after the second AZD1222 dose. The receptors derive from an adult who received the AZD1222 COVID-19 vaccine. Each CDR3 is given with its conserved first and last residue. D genes are given only for firm matches. Clone size is shown for a subset of rows, as once, few, many or a class of expanded clone.

j_gene | d_gene | abundance | v_gene | CDR3nt | CDR3aa
TRBJ2-5 | NA | NA | TRBV18 | TGTGCCAGCTCACCGGGACTGTACCAAGAGACCCAGTACTTC | CASSPGLYQETQYF
TRBJ1-5 | NA | NA | TRBV19 | TGTGCCAGTAGTCCCCCGGGTGGGGGGTTCAATCAGCCCCAGCATTTT | CASSPPGGGFNQPQHF
TRBJ2-1 | TRBD2 | NA | TRBV11-3 | TGTGCCAGCAGCTCATCCGGGACTAGAGGCAATGAGCAGTTCTTC | CASSSSGTRGNEQFF
TRBJ1-6 | NA | NA | TRBV25-1 | TGTGCCAGCAAGACCGAAAATTATAATTCACCCCTCCACTTT | CASKTENYNSPLHF
TRBJ2-7 | TRBD1 | NA | TRBV4-2 | TGTGCCAGCAGCACGCGACAGGGTTCGGCCTACGAGCAGTACTTC | CASSTRQGSAYEQYF
TRBJ1-4 | TRBD1 | NA | TRBV29-1 | TGCAGCGTTCTTCCGGGACAGGGGACTGAAAAACTGTTTTTT | CSVLPGQGTEKLFF
TRBJ1-6 | NA | NA | TRBV25-1 | TGTGCCAGCAGTGTACTCGACAGGAATTCACCCCTCCACTTT | CASSVLDRNSPLHF
TRBJ2-3 | NA | NA | TRBV19 | TGTGCCAGTAGTAGGTTTGGGGGGCTAGCAGATACGCAGTATTTT | CASSRFGGLADTQYF
TRBJ2-3 | TRBD1 | NA | TRBV3-1/TRBV3-2 | TGTGCCAGCAGCCAAACAGGGGGCGCAGATACGCAGTATTTT | CASSQTGGADTQYF
TRBJ1-5 | TRBD1 | NA | TRBV29-1 | TGCAGCGTCGGGGACAGGGGTCAGCCCCAGCATTTT | CSVGDRGQPQHF
TRBJ1-6 | TRBD1 | NA | TRBV5-5 | TGTGCCAGCAGAGATGACAGGGTAAATTCACCCCTCCACTTT | CASRDDRVNSPLHF
TRBJ1-3 | NA | NA | TRBV27 | TGTGCCAGCAGTAACCTGGCAAAAGGGGGAAACACCATATATTTT | CASSNLAKGGNTIYF
TRBJ2-3 | TRBD2 | NA | TRBV27 | TGTGCCAGCAGACTAGCGGGGGATCGGACGCAGTATTTT | CASRLAGDRTQYF
TRBJ1-1 | NA | NA | TRBV18 | TGTGCCAGCTCACCACGAACACAGGACACTGAAGCTTTCTTT | CASSPRTQDTEAFF
TRBJ2-7 | NA | NA | TRBV6-1 | TGTGCCAGCAGTGAAGCGTTAAGGGGGTCCTACGAGCAGTACTTC | CASSEALRGSYEQYF
TRBJ1-6 | TRBD1 | NA | TRBV10-3 | TGTGCCATCAGTGAGACCGGGACAGGGAATAATTCACCCCTCCACTTT | CAISETGTGNNSPLHF
TRBJ1-4 | NA | NA | TRBV11-2 | TGTGCCAGCAGCTTAGTAGGGGGGGGAAAACTGTTTTTT | CASSLVGGGKLFF
TRBJ1-3 | NA | NA | TRBV3-1/TRBV3-2 | TGTGCCAGCAGCCAAAACCTCCTGACAGTCTCTGGAAACACCATATATTTT | CASSQNLLTVSGNTIYF
TRBJ1-5 | NA | NA | TRBV27 | TGTGCCAGCAGGGGGACAATCAGCAATCAGCCCCAGCATTTT | CASRGTISNQPQHF
TRBJ1-3 | TRBD1 | NA | TRBV27 | TGTGCCAGCAGAGGGACAGCCTCTGGAAACACCATATATTTT | CASRGTASGNTIYF
TRBJ1-5 | NA | few | TRBV6-1 | TGTGCCAGCAGTCCCCAACAGGGAACCCAGCATTTT | CASSPQQGTQHF
TRBJ1-1 | NA | NA | TRBV7-2 | TGTGCCAGCAGCCCCGATCCGGCAACTAAAGCTTTCTTT | CASSPDPATKAFF
TRBJ2-7 | NA | NA | TRBV10-3 | TGTGCCATCAGGGGGACGGGTACTTCATACGAGCAGTACTTC | CAIRGTGTSYEQYF
TRBJ1-5 | NA | NA | TRBV6-5 | TGTGCCAGCAGTTACTCGGCCGTGGCCAATCAGCCCCAGCATTTT | CASSYSAVANQPQHF
TRBJ2-1 | NA | NA | TRBV7-3 | TGTGCCAGCAGCCTCCGGGACCGAAGGAATGAGCAGTTCTTC | CASSLRDRRNEQFF
TRBJ2-3 | NA | NA | TRBV10-3 | TGTGCCACCACGGGCGGGACCACAGATACGCAGTATTTT | CATTGGTTDTQYF
TRBJ2-7 | NA | medium-sized | TRBV6-1 | TGTGCCAGCAGTGATTGGGACGGAGATACCTACGAGCAGTACTTC | CASSDWDGDTYEQYF
TRBJ2-7 | NA | few | TRBV12-3/TRBV12-4 | TGTGCCAGCAGCGAAGGCTTTTCCTACGAGCAGTACTTC | CASSEGFSYEQYF
TRBJ2-1 | TRBD2 | NA | TRBV10-3 | TGTGCCATCGGTGTGTCCAGCGGGGGTCTCCGAACAGATGAGCAGTTCTTC | CAIGVSSGGLRTDEQFF
TRBJ2-7 | NA | NA | TRBV7-9 | TGTGCCAGCAGCCAAACTACGAGTTCCTACGAGCAGTACTTC | CASSQTTSSYEQYF
TRBJ1-5 | NA | NA | TRBV30 | TGTGCCTGGTCTGGACACCCCAATCAGCCCCAGCATTTT | CAWSGHPNQPQHF
TRBJ1-2 | NA | NA | TRBV2 | TGTGCCAGCGTGTCGGGTGATGGCTATGGCTACACCTTC | CASVSGDGYGYTF
TRBJ1-2 | NA | NA | TRBV4-1 | TGCGCCAGCAGCCCCAGCCCGGACGCCGAACATCATGGCTACACCTTC | CASSPSPDAEHHGYTF
TRBJ1-2 | NA | NA | TRBV27 | TGTGCCAGCAGTCTTAATACAGGGTCGGGTGGCTACACCTTC | CASSLNTGSGGYTF
TRBJ1-2 | NA | once | TRBV10-3 | TGTGCCATCAGTGAGTCCCGGGTAAACTATGGCTACACCTTC | CAISESRVNYGYTF
TRBJ1-5 | TRBD1 | NA | TRBV18 | TGTGCCAGCTCCCGGGACAGGGTGAAGCAGCCCCAGCATTTT | CASSRDRVKQPQHF
TRBJ1-3 | NA | NA | TRBV14 | TGTGCCAGCAGCCAATTGCATGGAAACACCATATATTTT | CASSQLHGNTIYF
TRBJ2-5 | NA | NA | TRBV3-1/TRBV3-2 | TGTGCCAGCAGCCAAGAGGGGCATGCAGAGACCCAGTACTTC | CASSQEGHAETQYF
TRBJ2-4 | NA | once | TRBV11-3 | TGTGCCAGCAGCTCAGGACCCAAAAACATTCAGTACTTC | CASSSGPKNIQYF
TRBJ2-7 | NA | NA | TRBV12-3/TRBV12-4 | TGTGCCAGCAGCCTCAGACAGTTCGACGAGCAGTACTTC | CASSLRQFDEQYF
TRBJ1-2 | NA | once | TRBV15 | TGTGCCACCAGCAGCCCGACAGGTTCTAACTATGGCTACACCTTC | CATSSPTGSNYGYTF
TRBJ1-4 | NA | NA | TRBV5-8 | TGTGCCAGCAGCTTGAACGGGGCGGGGGAAAAACTGTTTTTT | CASSLNGAGEKLFF
TRBJ1-4 | NA | NA | TRBV7-6 | TGTGCCAGCAGCATCCTACCGGACTCCTCGGGGGAAAAACTGTTTTTT | CASSILPDSSGEKLFF
TRBJ1-2 | NA | NA | TRBV5-4 | TGTGCCAGCAGCCATCAATTCCAGGGAAACTATGGCTACACCTTC | CASSHQFQGNYGYTF